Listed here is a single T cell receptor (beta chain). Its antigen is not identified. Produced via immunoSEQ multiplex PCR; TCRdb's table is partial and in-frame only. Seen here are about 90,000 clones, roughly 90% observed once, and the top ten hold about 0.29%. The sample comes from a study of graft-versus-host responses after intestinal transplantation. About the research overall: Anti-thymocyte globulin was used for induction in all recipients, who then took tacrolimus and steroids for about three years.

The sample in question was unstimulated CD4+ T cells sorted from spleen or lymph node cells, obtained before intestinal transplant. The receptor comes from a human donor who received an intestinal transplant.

The CDR3 DNA reads as TGCAGCGTTGATCTACTAGCGGGAGTCATCAATGAGCAGTTCTTC. Its translation is CSVDLLAGVINEQFF. The chain links TRBV29-1 to TRBJ2-1, with 11 bases identical to TRBD2. Germline assignment: CDR1 SQVTM and CDR2 ANQGSEA. Trimming cost V 3 bases and J 6 bases; bases outside gene matches: 7. This CDR3 region has 15 residues.